The subject of this entry is one TCR beta chain. Its specificity is not known. This sample was included in a study of a mutant IDH1 vaccine in newly diagnosed glioma. Study-wide context: Antecedent treatment encompassed radiotherapy, temozolomide, or their combination; the majority received both. General study points: Pseudoprogression apparently tracked independently of changes in top peripheral T cell clonotypes. Overall, around 93% of patients had vaccine-induced immune responses.

The CDR3 sequence is 14 residues long. Losses at the gene ends were 3 bases for V and 1 base for J; bases not matched to a gene: 3. Germline V CDR1 and CDR2: LNHNV, YYDKDF (reference sequence). Noted time point: baseline, week 1 (first vaccination visit). Indicated treatment: pre-vaccination baseline after standard-of-care therapy. Astrocytomas found in donors were new, WHO grade 3 or 4, IDH1-mutant and ATRX-lost. Profiled with immunoSEQ multiplex PCR; TCRdb holds only in-frame clones, not every one. This table holds tens of thousands of clones, over 70% found once. The TCR originated in a man aged 35 to 55 with glioma. Some clones in this sample may be carry-over from other donors' samples. This specimen was PBMCs, taken from a glioma patient treated with radiotherapy, temozolomide or both. J is TRBJ2-7 and V is TRBV15; 7 nucleotides align to TRBD2. In DNA, the CDR3 is TGTGCCACCAGCAGGGGAGGGCAATCCTACGAGCAGTACTTC. Its translation is CATSRGGQSYEQYF.